This TCR beta chain emerged from a study of shared clonotypes between healthy human individuals. Study information: CD4 naive cells filled three plates per donor, CD4 memory three, CD8 naive two and CD8 memory one. Study-wide results and caveats: Clonotype sharing levels among donors were expected to vary with sequencing depth. When compared with the clonotypes that were shared by all four sorted-subset donors, the non-shared clonotypes turned out to have lower generation probabilities. Having only a few donors restricted how much genetic and exposure-history diversity was captured.

In regard to this clone: What it recognizes is unknown.

The table came from immunoSEQ multiplex PCR; TCRdb's copy has only in-frame clones and leaves some out. The sample holds 2 million to 2.5 million clones, more than 80% seen once. The CDR3 length is 15 residues. Germline V gene lookup returns CDR1 SGHTS and CDR2 YDEGEE. V was trimmed by 1 base and J by 0 bases, leaving 8 bases between them. The sequence came from a man aged 18 to 30 in good health. Some clones in this sample may be carry-over from other donors' samples. The chain employs TRBV5-8 and TRBJ1-5, with no clear D. The sample taken for sequencing was naive CD4+ T cells from PBMCs. Indicated subset: CD45RA+ positively selected. The DNA of the CDR3 is TGTGCCAGCAGCTTGCTGACACCTAGCAATCAGCCCCAGCATTTT. Protein product: CASSLLTPSNQPQHF.